Listed below are T cell receptor beta chains from one sample, sequenced in a study of human T cells and chemical hapten exposure. TCRdb called the RACE reads again in MiXCR, with one record for every CDR3 protein. The sample carries about 120,000 distinct CDR3 sequences, 13% recorded once. The source was whole blood, collected in connection with sensitization to the hapten diphenylcyclopropenone (DPC). Every receptor here comes from a woman aged 18-35 years with alopecia areata. Some clones in this sample may be carry-over from other donors' samples. Both conserved end residues are part of each CDR3. D genes are given only for firm matches. The size field is filled for only some rows; it gives once, few, many or a size class.

j_call: TRBJ2-7
d_call: .
clone_size: few
v_call: TRBV12-2
cdr3_nt: TGTGCAAGTCGCTTAACCTCACTTCGACAGTCTCCTGGGAGAGCCTACGAGCAGTACTTC
cdr3_aa: CASRLTSLRQSPGRAYEQYF

j_call: TRBJ2-3
d_call: .
clone_size: .
v_call: TRBV9
cdr3_nt: TGTGCCAGCAGCGCCAGGGTTAGAGATACGCAGTATTTT
cdr3_aa: CASSARVRDTQYF

j_call: TRBJ2-3
d_call: TRBD2
clone_size: .
v_call: TRBV12-3/TRBV12-4
cdr3_nt: TGTGCCAGCAGTTTAGGACTAGCCCACCAGAGCACAGATACGCAGTATTTT
cdr3_aa: CASSLGLAHQSTDTQYF

j_call: TRBJ2-3
d_call: .
clone_size: .
v_call: TRBV20-1
cdr3_nt: TGCAGTGCTAGAGATATGAGTCGAGGGTCCCGCACAGATACGCAGTATTTT
cdr3_aa: CSARDMSRGSRTDTQYF

j_call: TRBJ2-5
d_call: .
clone_size: few
v_call: TRBV29-1
cdr3_nt: TGCAGCGTCCGGGGGCACCTTCAAGAGACCCAGTACTTC
cdr3_aa: CSVRGHLQETQYF

j_call: TRBJ1-1
d_call: .
clone_size: .
v_call: TRBV18
cdr3_nt: TGTGCCAGCTCACCTCGGGGCGCAGGCACTGAAGCTTTCTTT
cdr3_aa: CASSPRGAGTEAFF

j_call: TRBJ1-6
d_call: TRBD1
clone_size: few
v_call: TRBV10-3
cdr3_nt: TGTGCCATCAGCGGACAGGAGAATTCACCCCTCCACTTT
cdr3_aa: CAISGQENSPLHF

j_call: TRBJ2-7
d_call: TRBD1
clone_size: .
v_call: TRBV6-2/TRBV6-3
cdr3_nt: TGTGCCAGCAGTTACCCGAGGACAGGGGGCTACGAGCAGTACTTC
cdr3_aa: CASSYPRTGGYEQYF

j_call: TRBJ2-5
d_call: TRBD1
clone_size: few
v_call: TRBV5-4
cdr3_nt: TGTGCCAGCAGATTGGACAGGGCGCAAGAGACCCAGTACTTC
cdr3_aa: CASRLDRAQETQYF

j_call: TRBJ2-1
d_call: .
clone_size: many
v_call: TRBV7-9
cdr3_nt: TGTGCCAGCAGCCAGCCAACAGGAGAGCAGTTCTTC
cdr3_aa: CASSQPTGEQFF

j_call: TRBJ2-5
d_call: .
clone_size: many
v_call: TRBV12-3/TRBV12-4
cdr3_nt: TGTGCCAGCAGTTGGGGACCCGCGGGCGAGACCCAGTACTTC
cdr3_aa: CASSWGPAGETQYF

j_call: TRBJ2-3
d_call: TRBD2
clone_size: many
v_call: TRBV7-2
cdr3_nt: TGTGCCAGCAGCGGACGCGGGGGGGCCGTAGATACGCAGTATTTT
cdr3_aa: CASSGRGGAVDTQYF

j_call: TRBJ2-6
d_call: .
clone_size: .
v_call: TRBV5-1
cdr3_nt: TGCGCCAGCAGTCCTAGTCTCCGCTCTGGGGCCAACGTCCTGACTTTC
cdr3_aa: CASSPSLRSGANVLTF

j_call: TRBJ2-1
d_call: .
clone_size: .
v_call: TRBV12-3/TRBV12-4
cdr3_nt: TGTGCCAGCAGTATAGTAAGTGAGCAGTTCTTC
cdr3_aa: CASSIVSEQFF

j_call: TRBJ2-5
d_call: .
clone_size: few
v_call: TRBV20-1
cdr3_nt: TGCAGTGCCATCCGGGGGCCTCAGACGGAGACCCAGTACTTC
cdr3_aa: CSAIRGPQTETQYF

j_call: TRBJ2-7
d_call: .
clone_size: few
v_call: TRBV11-2
cdr3_nt: TGTGCCAGCAGCGGTGGAGGGGTCAACGAGCAGTACTTC
cdr3_aa: CASSGGGVNEQYF

j_call: TRBJ2-1
d_call: TRBD2
clone_size: .
v_call: TRBV9
cdr3_nt: TGTGCCAGCAGCGTAGAGGGACTAGCATCCCATGAGCAGTTCTTC
cdr3_aa: CASSVEGLASHEQFF

j_call: TRBJ2-1
d_call: TRBD1
clone_size: few
v_call: TRBV6-2/TRBV6-3
cdr3_nt: TGTGCCAGCAGGACAGGGGTCAATGAGCAGTTCTTC
cdr3_aa: CASRTGVNEQFF

j_call: TRBJ2-6
d_call: TRBD1
clone_size: few
v_call: TRBV20-1
cdr3_nt: TGCAGTGCTAGAGTAGTCGGGACAGGGGTTGCTGGGGCCAACGTCCTGACTTTC
cdr3_aa: CSARVVGTGVAGANVLTF

j_call: TRBJ2-4
d_call: .
clone_size: many
v_call: TRBV20-1
cdr3_nt: TGCAGTGGCTCGACGGATAAAAACATTCAGTACTTC
cdr3_aa: CSGSTDKNIQYF

j_call: TRBJ1-5
d_call: .
clone_size: many
v_call: TRBV7-2
cdr3_nt: TGTGCCAGCAGCTTCAAGGGTTGGGGCAATCAGCCCCAGCATTTT
cdr3_aa: CASSFKGWGNQPQHF

j_call: TRBJ1-4
d_call: .
clone_size: many
v_call: TRBV7-6
cdr3_nt: TGTGCCAGCAGCTTAAAGGCAGGGTTCGGAGAAAAACTGTTTTTT
cdr3_aa: CASSLKAGFGEKLFF

j_call: TRBJ2-5
d_call: .
clone_size: few
v_call: TRBV9
cdr3_nt: TGTGCCAGCAGCGTAGACAGTATGGAGACCCAGTACTTC
cdr3_aa: CASSVDSMETQYF

j_call: TRBJ1-4
d_call: TRBD1
clone_size: few
v_call: TRBV5-6
cdr3_nt: TGTGCCAGCAGCTTGGCCCACAACCGGGACAGGGGCGAAAAACTGTTTTTT
cdr3_aa: CASSLAHNRDRGEKLFF

j_call: TRBJ1-3
d_call: .
clone_size: .
v_call: TRBV18
cdr3_nt: TGTGCCAGCGCCGGACTCTCTGGAAACACCATATATTTT
cdr3_aa: CASAGLSGNTIYF

j_call: TRBJ1-2
d_call: .
clone_size: .
v_call: TRBV7-2
cdr3_nt: TGTGCCAGCACCCTGGGGAGGGCTGGCTATGGCTACACCTTC
cdr3_aa: CASTLGRAGYGYTF

j_call: TRBJ2-2
d_call: TRBD1
clone_size: .
v_call: TRBV2
cdr3_nt: TGTGCCAGCAGTGAATTAGGACAGGGGACCGGGGAGCTGTTTTTT
cdr3_aa: CASSELGQGTGELFF

j_call: TRBJ2-3
d_call: TRBD2
clone_size: .
v_call: TRBV9
cdr3_nt: TGTGCCAGCAGCGCCGAACTAGCGGGGGACACAGATACGCAGTATTTT
cdr3_aa: CASSAELAGDTDTQYF

j_call: TRBJ2-1
d_call: .
clone_size: .
v_call: TRBV29-1
cdr3_nt: TGCAGCGTTGTTTGGGGTAACAATGAGCAGTTCTTC
cdr3_aa: CSVVWGNNEQFF

j_call: TRBJ2-7
d_call: TRBD2
clone_size: few
v_call: TRBV29-1
cdr3_nt: TGCAGCGTCCTTCTAGCGGGGGGGCGGTACGAGCAGTACTTC
cdr3_aa: CSVLLAGGRYEQYF

j_call: TRBJ1-2
d_call: .
clone_size: .
v_call: TRBV4-1
cdr3_nt: TGCGCCAGCAGCCGGGACCTCCTAGACTATGGCTACACCTTC
cdr3_aa: CASSRDLLDYGYTF

j_call: TRBJ1-5
d_call: TRBD1
clone_size: .
v_call: TRBV2
cdr3_nt: TGTGCCAGCAGTGCGGGACAGGGGGCTGGTCAGCCCCAGCATTTT
cdr3_aa: CASSAGQGAGQPQHF

j_call: TRBJ2-7
d_call: .
clone_size: .
v_call: TRBV28
cdr3_nt: TGTGCCAGCAGTAACATACACCCATACGAGCAGTACTTC
cdr3_aa: CASSNIHPYEQYF

j_call: TRBJ2-1
d_call: .
clone_size: many
v_call: TRBV7-9
cdr3_nt: TGTGCCAGCAGCCCCATGTCGGGGGCTAGCTCCTACAATGAGCAGTTCTTC
cdr3_aa: CASSPMSGASSYNEQFF

j_call: TRBJ2-3
d_call: .
clone_size: .
v_call: TRBV6-1
cdr3_nt: TGTGCCAGCAGTCAGACGTGGGCAGATACGCAGTATTTT
cdr3_aa: CASSQTWADTQYF

j_call: TRBJ1-1
d_call: .
clone_size: few
v_call: TRBV25-1
cdr3_nt: TGTGCCAGCAGTGACCAGCCGCCTGAAGCTTTCTTT
cdr3_aa: CASSDQPPEAFF

j_call: TRBJ2-7
d_call: TRBD1
clone_size: .
v_call: TRBV5-4
cdr3_nt: TGTGCCAGCAGCTGGGGGACAGGGGGCCTCGAGCAGTACTTC
cdr3_aa: CASSWGTGGLEQYF

j_call: TRBJ2-3
d_call: TRBD2
clone_size: few
v_call: TRBV7-2
cdr3_nt: TGTGCCAGCAGCTTATGGTTAACTAGCGGGGCTAGCACAGATACGCAGTATTTT
cdr3_aa: CASSLWLTSGASTDTQYF

j_call: TRBJ2-5
d_call: TRBD1
clone_size: few
v_call: TRBV18
cdr3_nt: TGTGCCAGCTCACCACGGACAGGCCGAGAGACCCAGTACTTC
cdr3_aa: CASSPRTGRETQYF

j_call: TRBJ1-2
d_call: .
clone_size: many
v_call: TRBV7-8
cdr3_nt: TGTGCCAGCAGCCCGAACAGGTCTCCTCTCTATGGCTACACCTTC
cdr3_aa: CASSPNRSPLYGYTF

j_call: TRBJ2-7
d_call: .
clone_size: .
v_call: TRBV5-1
cdr3_nt: TGCGCCAGCAGCCAACTCGACGGGGCGAACGAGCAGTACTTC
cdr3_aa: CASSQLDGANEQYF